These 16 T cell receptor beta chains came from one sample sequenced in a study of T-cell reconstitution after alpha-beta-depleted transplantation in children. Unique molecular identifiers featured in how the TCRbeta library was prepared. TCRdb recomputed calls from the PCR reads with MiXCR, one row per CDR3 protein. This table has around 440,000 distinct CDR3 sequences, roughly 16% appearing once. Sequenced here: PBMCs, mostly from graft donor cells, sampled 360 days after TCRalphabeta/CD19-depleted stem cell transplant. These receptors came from a boy in the first two years of life who had a stem cell transplant for Wiskott-Aldrich syndrome, so the T cells may come from the graft donor.

The V gene is TRBV29-1, the J gene TRBJ2-3; a possible D gene is TRBD2 (5 bases). Trimming left V 0 bases short and J 7 bases short, with 14 bases between. CDR1 SQVTM and CDR2 ANQGSEA come from the germline V gene. The CDR3 covers 14 residues. DNA of the CDR3: TGCAGCGTTGAAGAGCGAGGGTGGGCAAATACGCAGTATTTT. Translated: CSVEERGWANTQYF.

The chain combines TRBV7-2 with TRBJ2-3; D perhaps matches TRBD1 (6 bases). Germline-derived CDR1 and CDR2 are SGHTA and FQGNSA. The CDR3 sequence is 16 residues long. With 6 bases removed from V and 1 base from J, the gap between germline ends came to 17 bases. CDR3 sequence reads: CASSYPMTGRTDTQYF. The CDR3 DNA is TGTGCCAGCAGTTATCCTATGACAGGCCGCACAGATACGCAGTATTTT. Supplemented by reference TRBV7-2 and TRBJ2-3, the full variable domain reads GAGVSQSPSNKVTEKGKDVELRCDPISGHTALYWYRQSLGQGLEFLIYFQGNSAPDKSGLPSDRFSAERTGGSVSTLTIQRTQQEDSAVYLCASSYPMTGRTDTQYFGPGTRLTVL.

This chain connects TRBV19 to TRBJ2-3; D might be TRBD2 (6 bases). In germline, CDR1 is LNHDA, CDR2 SQIVND (reference sequence). The V end lost 5 bases, the J end lost 2 bases, and 14 bases lay between the germline ends. The CDR3 length is 15 residues. DNA for the CDR3: TGTGCCAGTAGTCCCCCTGGGGACTTCACAGATACGCAGTATTTT. Residues: CASSPPGDFTDTQYF.

The chain couples TRBV4-3 to TRBJ2-7; the D gene is possibly TRBD2 (5 bases). Trimming shortened V by 5 bases and J by 2 bases, and 16 bases separated the two germline ends. Germline assignment: CDR1 LGHNA and CDR2 YSLEER. The CDR3 contains 15 residues. The CDR3 region has the DNA TGCGCCAGCAGCACAAGGACGGGCGGGCCCTACGAGCAGTACTTC. It yields the protein CASSTRTGGPYEQYF.

The chain uses TRBV6-2 or TRBV6-3 and TRBJ2-7; 11 bases map to TRBD2. The CDR3 consists of 14 residues. J gave up 3 bases and V 7 bases, and 5 bases lay outside the gene matches. CDR1 and CDR2 from the germline V gene are MNHEY and SVGEGT. CDR3 protein: CASNLAGGNYEQYF. CDR3 DNA sequence: TGTGCCAGCAACCTAGCGGGAGGAAACTACGAGCAGTACTTC.

This clonotype appeared a few times. This rearrangement joins TRBV12-3 or TRBV12-4 to TRBJ2-7; 7 bases align to TRBD1. The trim removed 1 base at V and 7 bases at J, leaving 4 bases unmatched. The CDR3 covers 13 residues. The CDR3, as DNA: TGTGCCAGCAGTTTAGGGACAGGCTTTGAGCAGTACTTC. It translates to CASSLGTGFEQYF.

V usage is TRBV4-3 and J usage is TRBJ2-5; 14 bases map to TRBD2. Losses at the gene ends were 0 bases for V and 5 bases for J; bases not matched to a gene: 8. Germline values: CDR1 LGHNA, CDR2 YSLEER. The CDR3 is 18 amino acids. CDR3 amino acids: CASSQERGLAGASETQYF. The CDR3 coding sequence is TGCGCCAGCAGCCAAGAAAGGGGACTAGCGGGAGCTTCTGAGACCCAGTACTTC.

J is TRBJ2-5 and V is TRBV11-2, with TRBD1 as a possible D gene (6 bases). The CDR3 runs 11 residues. Trimming removed 11 bases at V and 5 bases at J, with 12 bases between. CDR1 and CDR2 (germline): SGHAT, FQNNGV. CDR3: CAASQGETQYF. DNA of the CDR3: TGTGCCGCGTCGCAGGGGGAGACCCAGTACTTC.

This clonotype was observed a handful of times. With a much larger clone just one base away, this may be a read error. The chain uses TRBV12-3 or TRBV12-4 and TRBJ1-1, with D unresolved. V was shortened by 2 bases and J by 6 bases, with 4 bases between the two germline ends. This CDR3 is 11 amino acids long. In nucleotides, the CDR3 is TGTGCCAGCAGTTTAACCGCTGAAGCTTTCTTT. Encoded protein: CASSLTAEAFF.

This sequence joins TRBV6-5 and TRBJ2-7; perhaps TRBD2 as D (6 bases). Trimming left V 0 bases short and J 2 bases short, with 11 bases between. The CDR3 length is 15 residues. CDR1 and CDR2 from the germline V gene are MNHEY and SVGAGI. The CDR3 loop reads CASSYSDYPTYEQYF. The CDR3 DNA sequence: TGTGCCAGCAGTTACTCGGACTACCCCACCTACGAGCAGTACTTC.

This chain links TRBV6-1 with TRBJ1-3; D uncertain. The V end was cut by 6 bases, the J end by 0 bases, with 12 bases between. This CDR3 has 15 amino acids. Germline V CDR1 and CDR2: MNHNS, SASEGT. The CDR3 DNA follows: TGTGCCAGCAGACCCCCTCGTCGCTCTGGAAACACCATATATTTT. Its translation is CASRPPRRSGNTIYF.

This clonotype came up a few times. This rearrangement joins TRBV12-3 or TRBV12-4 to TRBJ2-1; 12 bases are shared with TRBD2. The CDR3 runs 16 residues. Germline trimming cut 7 bases from V and 4 bases from J; bases unmatched to any gene: 8. CDR3 DNA sequence: TGTGCCAGCAATAGTCGCGGACTAGCGGGATACAATGAGCAGTTCTTC. Translation gives CASNSRGLAGYNEQFF.

The V and J genes are TRBV30 and TRBJ2-7, with D maybe TRBD1 (6 bases). V was shortened by 6 bases and J by 3 bases, with 9 bases between the two germline ends. The CDR3 runs to 11 residues. Germline assignment: CDR1 GTSNPN and CDR2 SVGIG (reference sequence). The CDR3 loop reads CACKQGYEQYF. CDR3 sequence (DNA): TGTGCCTGCAAACAGGGCTACGAGCAGTACTTC.

This clonotype turned up a few times. This sequence joins TRBV4-3 and TRBJ2-5; D is unclear. CDR1 and CDR2 (germline): LGHNA, YSLEER. The CDR3 runs 15 residues. The V and J ends lost 1 base and 2 bases respectively, with 11 bases between them. CDR3 nucleotide sequence: TGCGCCAGCAGCCAAGGCTTCGATGGACAAGAGACCCAGTACTTC. Protein: CASSQGFDGQETQYF.

The V call is TRBV29-1, the J call TRBJ2-6; a weak D match, TRBD1 (7 bases). Germline values: CDR1 SQVTM, CDR2 ANQGSEA. The ends were cut back, 4 bases at V and 2 bases at J, with 12 bases in the middle. The CDR3 loop spans 15 amino acids. CDR3 sequence (DNA): TGCAGCGTTGGGCAGGGGGGCCCTGGGGCCAACGTCCTGACTTTC. It encodes CSVGQGGPGANVLTF.

The chain uses TRBV20-1 and TRBJ2-3, with 12 bases fitting TRBD2. The CDR3 contains 16 residues. The J segment lost 1 base and the V segment lost 6 bases, leaving 8 bases of the junction unmatched. CDR1 is DFQATT, CDR2 SNEGSKA, per germline (reference sequence). For the CDR3, the DNA is TGCAGTGCCTCGCTAGCGGGGGGGATTCGCACAGATACGCAGTATTTT. This gives the protein CSASLAGGIRTDTQYF.